This T cell receptor (beta chain) was retrieved from a study of tumor and adjacent non-tumor tissue in lung cancer. Study-level background: Patients were aged about 31 to 85, approximately 11 men and a handful of women, stage I to III. Regarding the study as a whole: Tumor repertoires had a smaller top 100 clone share than normal lung. Shorter survival was associated with higher TCR diversity in tumors.

The library came from three nested PCR rounds adapted from ARM-PCR protocols. MiXCR, applied by TCRdb to the multiplex PCR reads, yields one record per CDR3 protein. The data show some 100,000 distinct CDR3 sequences, less than 75% seen once. Trimming removed 2 bases from V and 1 base from J, with 11 bases in between. This CDR3 region has 16 residues. From germline, CDR1 is ENHRY and CDR2 SYGVKD. This sample's RNA came from whole unsorted tissue. This non-tumor lung sample came from over 3 cm beyond the tumor edge. This clonotype was counted ten times or more. The antigen remains unidentified. V gene TRBV10-3 combines with J gene TRBJ2-2; possibly TRBD1 for D (6 bases). Sequenced material: distant non-tumor lung tissue. This TCR came from a man in his thirties or forties with non-small cell lung cancer. The CDR3 DNA follows: TGTGCCATCAGTGAGGAGGGACACGGGAACACCGGGGAGCTGTTTTTT. It yields the protein CAISEEGHGNTGELFF.